The 7 T cell receptor beta chains below come from one sample, sequenced in a study of blood T cell repertoires in COVID-19. Libraries were prepared by immunoSEQ multiplex PCR; TCRdb keeps only in-frame clonotypes and omits some of them. The sample has roughly 180,000 clones, more than 85% seen once. The specimen sequenced was peripheral blood. All receptors come from a man aged 65 to 85 with active or convalescent COVID-19.

The chain is built from TRBV11-2 and TRBJ2-5; D possibly corresponds to TRBD2 (6 bases). V gave up 0 bases and J gave up 0 bases, with 14 bases separating them. Germline V gene lookup returns CDR1 SGHAT and CDR2 FQNNGV. This CDR3 contains 17 residues. The CDR3 sequence: CASSLEASRDYQETQYF. CDR3 nucleotide sequence: TGTGCCAGCAGCTTAGAGGCGTCGCGGGACTACCAAGAGACCCAGTACTTC. The complete variable domain, with remaining parts taken from reference TRBV11-2 and TRBJ2-5, reads EAGVAQSPRYKIIEKRQSVAFWCNPISGHATLYWYQQILGQGPKLLIQFQNNGVVDDSQLPKDRFSAERLKGVDSTLKIQPAKLEDSAVYLCASSLEASRDYQETQYFGPGTRLLVL.

The chain combines TRBV28 with TRBJ2-7; maybe TRBD2 (5 bases). The germline V gene has CDR1 MDHEN and CDR2 SYDVKM. The CDR3 consists of 15 residues. Trimming stripped 5 bases from V and 2 bases from J, with 16 bases between. DNA of the CDR3: TGTGCCAGCAGTACACCCGGACGGGGAACCTACGAGCAGTACTTC. This sequence encodes CASSTPGRGTYEQYF.

This chain uses TRBV19 with TRBJ2-1; 9 bases line up with TRBD1. This CDR3 region has 15 residues. With 6 bases clipped from V and 4 bases from J, the junction kept 7 bases outside the gene matches. Looked up from germline, CDR1 is LNHDA and CDR2 is SQIVND (reference sequence). CDR3 DNA sequence: TGTGCCAGTAGAACGGACAGGGGAGGGTACAATGAGCAGTTCTTC. Encoded protein: CASRTDRGGYNEQFF.

This rearrangement joins TRBV2 to TRBJ2-2, with D maybe TRBD1 (6 bases). Germline V gene lookup returns CDR1 SNHLY and CDR2 FYNNEI. Trimming stripped 6 bases from V and 5 bases from J, with 16 bases between. This CDR3 spans 15 amino acids. The CDR3 nucleotides are TGTGCCAGCAGGCCCGGGACACTAAGTACCGGGGAGCTGTTTTTT. Translation gives CASRPGTLSTGELFF.

DNA for the CDR3: TGTGCCAGCAGCCCGATAGTAAGAAGAAGGGGGTCGGCTGAAGCTTTCTTT. Translation: CASSPIVRRRGSAEAFF. V usage is TRBV11-2 and J usage is TRBJ1-1; TRBD1 is a possible D gene (6 bases). Germline V gene data show CDR1 as SGHAT and CDR2 as FQNNGV. The CDR3 consists of 17 residues. Trimming cost V 5 bases and J 6 bases, with 25 bases left between them.

The rearrangement joins TRBV28 to TRBJ2-1; 8 bases fit TRBD2. V lost 6 bases to trimming and J lost 3 bases; unmatched junction nucleotides: 7. The germline V gene encodes CDR1 MDHEN and CDR2 SYDVKM. The CDR3 spans 15 residues. CDR3 protein: CASRPPGLGYNEQFF. In DNA form, the CDR3 reads TGTGCCAGCAGGCCGCCGGGACTAGGCTACAATGAGCAGTTCTTC.

About this clone itself: The junction departs from germline at one end; a sequencing error may be responsible. This chain connects TRBV7-7 to TRBJ2-5, with 8 bases fitting TRBD2. This CDR3 spans 14 amino acids. CDR1 is SSHAT and CDR2 is FNYEAQ in the germline V gene (reference sequence). The CDR3 reads CASSVAGLVETQYF. DNA for the CDR3: TGTGCTAGCAGCGTAGCGGGACTGGTGGAGACCCAGTACTTC.